The rows below give T cell receptor beta chains drawn from one sample of a study of blood T cell repertoires in COVID-19. The assay was immunoSEQ multiplex PCR, and TCRdb's table has in-frame clones only and misses some. The sample yields under 150,000 clones, approximately 89% seen once. What was sequenced was peripheral blood. These receptors came from a human donor in a cohort sampled during active COVID-19. The CDR3 runs from the conserved cysteine through the conserved F or W. A D gene is named only where the DNA matches it firmly. The listing skips clone size in some rows; elsewhere it reads once, few, many or a size class.

>TRBJ2-1|-|TRBD2|TRBV7-2
CASSLLPAGGNEQFF
TGTGCCAGCAGCTTACTACCAGCGGGGGGCAATGAGCAGTTCTTC
>TRBJ1-2|-|-|TRBV5-1
CASSQAGVRYGYTF
TGCGCCAGCAGCCAAGCCGGGGTACGCTATGGCTACACCTTC
>TRBJ2-1|-|TRBD2|TRBV7-2
CASSLILAGGPTYNEQFF
TGTGCCAGCAGCTTAATACTAGCGGGGGGCCCGACCTACAATGAGCAGTTCTTC
>TRBJ1-1|-|-|TRBV4-3
CASSQDRVNTEAFF
TGCGCCAGCAGCCAAGATCGGGTGAACACTGAAGCTTTCTTT
>TRBJ2-1|-|TRBD2|TRBV9
CASSASGGTDEQFF
TGTGCCAGCAGCGCTAGCGGGGGGACGGATGAGCAGTTCTTC
>TRBJ2-1|-|TRBD2|TRBV24-1
CATSGLTSGDYNEQFF
TGTGCCACCAGTGGCTTGACTAGCGGAGACTACAATGAGCAGTTCTTC
>TRBJ2-3|-|-|TRBV30
CAWTKREFSRADTQYF
TGTGCCTGGACAAAAAGGGAATTTTCGCGGGCAGATACGCAGTATTTT
>TRBJ1-5|-|-|TRBV6-5
CASSYGGRAHQPQHF
TGTGCCAGCAGTTACGGGGGCAGGGCTCATCAGCCCCAGCATTTT
>TRBJ2-3|-|TRBD2|TRBV9
CASSVAGGGSTDTQYF
TGTGCCAGCAGCGTAGCCGGGGGAGGGAGCACAGATACGCAGTATTTT
>TRBJ1-3|-|TRBD1|TRBV4-2
CASSQIGQGVSGNTIYF
TGTGCCAGCAGCCAGATAGGACAGGGGGTCTCTGGAAACACCATATATTTT
>TRBJ2-1|-|TRBD1|TRBV6-4
CASSERQGGSDEQFF
TGTGCCAGCAGTGAACGACAGGGGGGTTCCGATGAGCAGTTCTTC
>TRBJ1-3|-|-|TRBV18
CASSPGTGSQGNTIYF
TGTGCCAGCTCACCCGGCACAGGCTCTCAGGGAAACACCATATATTTT
>TRBJ1-2|-|TRBD1|TRBV2
CASIRTGYSDGYTF
TGTGCCAGCATCCGGACAGGGTATTCGGATGGCTACACCTTC
>TRBJ2-1|many|TRBD1|TRBV7-9
CASRSGQGGNEQFF
TGTGCCAGCCGTTCGGGACAGGGAGGGAATGAGCAGTTCTTC
>TRBJ2-6|-|TRBD1|TRBV5-1
CASSAGTGSSGANVLTF
TGCGCCAGCAGTGCGGGGACAGGTAGCTCTGGGGCCAACGTCCTGACTTTC
>TRBJ2-1|-|TRBD1|TRBV18
CASSPDRGRNEQFF
TGTGCCAGCTCACCGGACAGGGGGAGGAATGAGCAGTTCTTC
>TRBJ2-2|-|-|TRBV3-1/TRBV3-2
CASSRDTGELFF
TGTGCCAGCAGCCGAGACACCGGGGAGCTGTTTTTT
>TRBJ1-1|-|TRBD1|TRBV5-8
CASSFRDRRAFF
TGTGCCAGCAGCTTCAGGGACAGGAGGGCTTTCTTT
>TRBJ2-1|-|TRBD2|TRBV19
CASRLGSGGVPPYNEQFF
TGTGCCAGTAGGTTAGGTAGCGGGGGAGTACCCCCCTACAATGAGCAGTTCTTC
>TRBJ1-3|-|TRBD1|TRBV30
CAAPEQGAPSGNTIYF
TGTGCCGCCCCAGAACAGGGGGCCCCCTCTGGAAACACCATATATTTT
>TRBJ2-7|-|-|TRBV3-1/TRBV3-2
CASSQGSAYEQYF
TGTGCCAGCAGCCAAGGATCAGCCTACGAGCAGTACTTC
>TRBJ2-2|-|TRBD2|TRBV7-7
CASSKRGAGELFF
TGTGCTAGCAGCAAGCGGGGTGCCGGGGAGCTGTTTTTT
>TRBJ2-3|-|-|TRBV6-2/TRBV6-3
CASSSSGRTDTQYF
TGTGCCAGCAGTTCCTCCGGGAGAACAGATACGCAGTATTTT
>TRBJ2-2|few|-|TRBV9
CASSVARGTANTGELFF
TGTGCCAGCAGCGTAGCGCGCGGGACAGCGAACACCGGGGAGCTGTTTTTT
>TRBJ1-2|-|-|TRBV19
CASSGRAGLLYGYTF
TGTGCCAGTAGTGGAAGAGCAGGATTACTTTATGGCTACACCTTC
>TRBJ1-4|-|-|TRBV30
CACRTAINEKLFF
TGTGCCTGCCGGACAGCGATTAATGAAAAACTGTTTTTT
>TRBJ2-2|-|TRBD1|TRBV11-1
CASSLEGGPNTGELFF
TGTGCCAGCAGCTTAGAAGGGGGCCCGAACACCGGGGAGCTGTTTTTT
>TRBJ1-1|-|-|TRBV30
CAWSNPDTGNTEAFF
TGTGCCTGGAGCAACCCGGACACGGGGAACACTGAAGCTTTCTTT
>TRBJ2-2|-|TRBD1|TRBV30
CAWSVLQGAVWGELFF
TGTGCCTGGAGTGTACTACAGGGGGCAGTTTGGGGGGAGCTGTTTTTT
>TRBJ1-1|many|-|TRBV5-6
CASSPRAENTEAFF
TGTGCCAGCAGCCCCCGCGCCGAAAACACTGAAGCTTTCTTT
>TRBJ1-1|once|TRBD1|TRBV24-1
CATSEMGQGGAFF
TGTGCCACCAGTGAAATGGGACAGGGAGGAGCTTTCTTT
>TRBJ1-3|once|-|TRBV3-1/TRBV3-2
CASSQGSITRANFGNTIYF
TGTGCCAGCAGCCAAGGTAGCATAACCAGGGCTAATTTCGGAAACACCATATATTTT
>TRBJ2-3|-|-|TRBV5-5
CASSLYTAGVEDTQYF
TGTGCCAGCAGCTTGTATACGGCAGGGGTAGAAGATACGCAGTATTTT
>TRBJ1-4|once|-|TRBV4-1
CASSLSRDTYEKLFF
TGCGCCAGCAGCCTCTCGAGGGACACGTATGAAAAACTGTTTTTT
>TRBJ2-1|once|-|TRBV18
CASSPRDLPYNEQFF
TGTGCCAGCTCACCCCGGGACTTACCTTACAATGAGCAGTTCTTC
>TRBJ1-4|-|-|TRBV4-1
CASSQESLREEKLFF
TGCGCCAGCAGCCAAGAGTCCCTACGGGAAGAAAAACTGTTTTTT
>TRBJ1-3|-|-|TRBV19
CASSPVTGRGNTIYF
TGTGCCAGTAGTCCTGTCACAGGGCGCGGAAACACCATATATTTT
>TRBJ2-4|-|-|TRBV7-3
CASSLGNSNIQYF
TGTGCCAGCAGCTTAGGCAATTCAAACATTCAGTACTTC
>TRBJ1-2|-|-|TRBV6-6
CASSPPGVNYGYTF
TGTGCCAGCAGCCCGCCCGGGGTTAACTATGGCTACACCTTC
>TRBJ2-2|-|-|TRBV7-3
CASSPNGGNTGELFF
TGTGCCAGCAGCCCGAACGGGGGGAACACCGGGGAGCTGTTTTTT
>TRBJ2-1|-|TRBD2|TRBV5-4
CASSLGLAGLLRDEQFF
TGTGCCAGCAGCTTGGGACTAGCGGGCCTCCTAAGGGATGAGCAGTTCTTC
>TRBJ1-2|-|TRBD1|TRBV30
CAGKDRNRGQGGYTF
TGTGCCGGAAAAGATCGAAACAGGGGGCAGGGTGGCTACACCTTC
>TRBJ1-6|-|-|TRBV15
CATSRDRPRRGAVSPLHF
TGTGCCACCAGCAGAGACCGGCCCCGACGCGGGGCGGTTTCACCCCTCCACTTT
>TRBJ2-1|once|TRBD2|TRBV9
CASSRLAGRYNEQFF
TGTGCCAGCAGTCGACTAGCGGGGAGGTACAATGAGCAGTTCTTC
>TRBJ1-1|-|-|TRBV6-6
CASSLRENTEAFF
TGTGCCAGCAGCCTCAGGGAGAACACTGAAGCTTTCTTT
>TRBJ2-4|-|-|TRBV2
CASSEGAGATKNIQYF
TGTGCCAGCAGTGAAGGGGCGGGGGCGACCAAAAACATTCAGTACTTC
>TRBJ2-2|-|TRBD2|TRBV19
CASSIVSGGNTGELFF
TGTGCCAGTAGTATTGTTAGCGGGGGGAACACCGGGGAGCTGTTTTTT
>TRBJ1-2|once|-|TRBV5-4
CASSEGNYGYTF
TGTGCCAGCAGCGAGGGTAACTATGGCTACACCTTC
>TRBJ2-1|-|-|TRBV13
CASSATSTPNNEQFF
TGTGCCAGCAGCGCTACTAGCACGCCCAACAATGAGCAGTTCTTC
>TRBJ2-1|-|TRBD2|TRBV7-8
CASSLSAGEAYNEQFF
TGTGCCAGCAGCTTATCAGCGGGGGAGGCCTACAATGAGCAGTTCTTC
>TRBJ2-3|once|-|TRBV11-2
CASSLGVAVTQYF
TGTGCCAGCAGCTTAGGGGTAGCGGTGACGCAGTATTTT
>TRBJ2-5|-|-|TRBV5-6
CASSLLAGQETQYF
TGTGCCAGCAGCTTGTTGGCAGGGCAAGAGACCCAGTACTTC
>TRBJ1-2|-|TRBD1|TRBV6-4
CATSTGYGYTF
TGTGCCACCTCGACAGGGTATGGCTACACCTTC
>TRBJ1-2|-|-|TRBV5-1
CASSLGGDLSGYTF
TGCGCCAGCAGCCTCGGGGGGGATCTGAGTGGCTACACCTTC